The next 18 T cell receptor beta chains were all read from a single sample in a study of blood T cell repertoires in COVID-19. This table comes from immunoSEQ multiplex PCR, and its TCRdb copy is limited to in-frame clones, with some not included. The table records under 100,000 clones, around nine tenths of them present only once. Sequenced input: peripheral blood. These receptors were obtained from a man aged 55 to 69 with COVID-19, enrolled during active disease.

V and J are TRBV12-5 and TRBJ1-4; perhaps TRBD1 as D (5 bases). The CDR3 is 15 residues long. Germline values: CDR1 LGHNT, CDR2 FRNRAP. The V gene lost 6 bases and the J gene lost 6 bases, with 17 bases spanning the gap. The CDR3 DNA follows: TGTGCTAGTGGACCCACCGGGACTGAAGATGAAAAACTGTTTTTT. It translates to CASGPTGTEDEKLFF.

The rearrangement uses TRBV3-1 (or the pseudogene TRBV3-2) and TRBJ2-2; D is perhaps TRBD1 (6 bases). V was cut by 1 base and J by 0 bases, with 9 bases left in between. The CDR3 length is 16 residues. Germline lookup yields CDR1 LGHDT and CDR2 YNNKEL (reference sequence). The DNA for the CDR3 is TGTGCCAGCAGCCAAGGACAGGCGGCGAACACCGGGGAGCTGTTTTTT. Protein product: CASSQGQAANTGELFF.

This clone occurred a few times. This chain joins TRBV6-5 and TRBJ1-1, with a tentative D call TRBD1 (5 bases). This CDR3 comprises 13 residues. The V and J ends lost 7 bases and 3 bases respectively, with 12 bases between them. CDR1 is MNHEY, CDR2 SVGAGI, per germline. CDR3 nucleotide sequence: TGTGCCAGCACCCGTTCGGGGGACACTGAAGCTTTCTTT. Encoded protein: CASTRSGDTEAFF.

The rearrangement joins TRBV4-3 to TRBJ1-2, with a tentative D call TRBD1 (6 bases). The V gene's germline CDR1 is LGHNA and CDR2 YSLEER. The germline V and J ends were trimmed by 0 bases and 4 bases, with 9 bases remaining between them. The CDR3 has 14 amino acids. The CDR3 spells CASSQDTGFYGYTF. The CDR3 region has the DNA TGCGCCAGCAGCCAAGATACAGGGTTCTATGGCTACACCTTC.

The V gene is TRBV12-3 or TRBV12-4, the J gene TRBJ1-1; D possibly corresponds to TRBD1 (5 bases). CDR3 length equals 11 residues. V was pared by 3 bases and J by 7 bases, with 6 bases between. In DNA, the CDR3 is TGTGCCAGCAGTTTGGGACTTGAAGCTTTCTTT. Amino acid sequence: CASSLGLEAFF.

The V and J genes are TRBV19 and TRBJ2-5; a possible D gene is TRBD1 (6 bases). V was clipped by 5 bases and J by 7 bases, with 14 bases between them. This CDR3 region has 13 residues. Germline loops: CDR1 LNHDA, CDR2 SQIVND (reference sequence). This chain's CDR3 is CASSAGGFGTQYF. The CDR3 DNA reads TGTGCCAGTAGTGCTGGGGGCTTTGGGACCCAGTACTTC.

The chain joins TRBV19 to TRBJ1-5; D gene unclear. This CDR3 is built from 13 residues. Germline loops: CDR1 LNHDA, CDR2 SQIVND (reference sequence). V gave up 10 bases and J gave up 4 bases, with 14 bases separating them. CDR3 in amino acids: CATAVGLNQPQHF. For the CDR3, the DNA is TGTGCCACCGCAGTTGGGCTAAATCAGCCCCAGCATTTT.

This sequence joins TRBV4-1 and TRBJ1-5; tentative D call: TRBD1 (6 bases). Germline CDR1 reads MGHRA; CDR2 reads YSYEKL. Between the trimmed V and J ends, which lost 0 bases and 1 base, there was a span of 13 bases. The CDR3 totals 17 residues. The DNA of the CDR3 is TGCGCCAGCAGCCAAGATGGGCAGGGGCAAAGCAATCAGCCCCAGCATTTT. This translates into CASSQDGQGQSNQPQHF.

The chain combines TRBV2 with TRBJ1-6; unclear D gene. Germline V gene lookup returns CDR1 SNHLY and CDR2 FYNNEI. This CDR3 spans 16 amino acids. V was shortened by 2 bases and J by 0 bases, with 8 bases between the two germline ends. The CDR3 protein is CASSEPQSSYNSPLHF. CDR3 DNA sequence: TGTGCCAGCAGTGAACCACAGAGCTCCTATAATTCACCCCTCCACTTT.

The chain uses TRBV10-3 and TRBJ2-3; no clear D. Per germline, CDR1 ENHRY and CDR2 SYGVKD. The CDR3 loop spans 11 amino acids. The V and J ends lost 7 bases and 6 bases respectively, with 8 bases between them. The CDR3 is CAITYEDTQYF. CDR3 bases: TGTGCCATCACCTACGAGGATACGCAGTATTTT.

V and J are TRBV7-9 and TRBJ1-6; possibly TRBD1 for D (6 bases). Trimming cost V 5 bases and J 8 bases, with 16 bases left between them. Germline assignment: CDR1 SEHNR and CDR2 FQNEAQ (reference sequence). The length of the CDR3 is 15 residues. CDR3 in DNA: TGTGCCAGCAGCAACCCAGGGGAAGAATATTCACCCCTCCACTTT. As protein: CASSNPGEEYSPLHF.

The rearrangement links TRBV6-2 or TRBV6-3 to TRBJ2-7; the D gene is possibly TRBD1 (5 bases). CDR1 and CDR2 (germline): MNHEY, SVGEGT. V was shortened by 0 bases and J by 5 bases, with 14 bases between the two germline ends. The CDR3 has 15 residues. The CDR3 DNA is TGTGCCAGCAGTTACTCGACACCCACAGGTGACGAGCAGTACTTC. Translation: CASSYSTPTGDEQYF.

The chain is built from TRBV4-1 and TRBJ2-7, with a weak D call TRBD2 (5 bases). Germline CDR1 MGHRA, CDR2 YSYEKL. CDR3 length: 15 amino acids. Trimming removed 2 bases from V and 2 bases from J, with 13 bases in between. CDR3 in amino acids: CASSQPQRRPYEQYF. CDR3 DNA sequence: TGCGCCAGCAGCCAACCCCAGCGGAGGCCCTACGAGCAGTACTTC.

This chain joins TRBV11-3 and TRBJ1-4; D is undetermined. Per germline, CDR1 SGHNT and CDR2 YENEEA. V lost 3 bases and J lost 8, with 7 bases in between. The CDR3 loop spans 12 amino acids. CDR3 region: CASSLVREKLFF. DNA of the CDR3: TGTGCCAGCAGCTTGGTTCGGGAAAAACTGTTTTTT.

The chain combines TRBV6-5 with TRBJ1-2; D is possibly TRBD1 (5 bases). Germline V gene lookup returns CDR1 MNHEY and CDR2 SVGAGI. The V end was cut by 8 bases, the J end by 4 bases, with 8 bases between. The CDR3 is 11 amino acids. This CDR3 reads CASGDSYGYTF. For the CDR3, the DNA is TGTGCCAGCGGAGACAGCTATGGCTACACCTTC.

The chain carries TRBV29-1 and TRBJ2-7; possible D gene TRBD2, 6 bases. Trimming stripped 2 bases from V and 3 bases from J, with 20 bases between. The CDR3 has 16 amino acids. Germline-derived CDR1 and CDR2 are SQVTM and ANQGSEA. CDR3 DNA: TGCAGCGTTGAAAAACCCCTTGCGGGGACCTTCTACGAGCAGTACTTC. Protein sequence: CSVEKPLAGTFYEQYF.

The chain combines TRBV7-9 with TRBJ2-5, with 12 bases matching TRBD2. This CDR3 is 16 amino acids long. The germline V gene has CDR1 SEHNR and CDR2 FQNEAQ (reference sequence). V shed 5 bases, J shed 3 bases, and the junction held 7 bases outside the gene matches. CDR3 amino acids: CASSPGTSGWEETQYF. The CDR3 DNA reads TGTGCCAGCAGCCCCGGGACTAGCGGGTGGGAAGAGACCCAGTACTTC.

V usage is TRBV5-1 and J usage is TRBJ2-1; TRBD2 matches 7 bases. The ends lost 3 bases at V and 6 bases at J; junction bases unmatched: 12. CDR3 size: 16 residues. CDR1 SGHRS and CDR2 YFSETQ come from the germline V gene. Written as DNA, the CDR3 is TGCGCCAGCAGCTCGGGAGGTCGTTCAACTGGCAATGAGCAGTTCTTC. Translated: CASSSGGRSTGNEQFF.